These 25 T cell receptor beta chains originate from one sample sequenced in a study of cytomegalovirus exposure and HLA in healthy donors (TCRdb year 2017). The protocol used for the library was the immunoSEQ multiplex PCR assay. For the multiplex PCR, a mixture combining 60 forward primers for TCR Vbeta segments and 13 reverse primers for TCR Jbeta segments was used. This is the immuneACCESS table as TCRdb keeps it, with only in-frame sequences that have V and J called. A part of the clones is gone; compared with another copy, unresolved V genes explain less than half, and the rest is unexplained. The sample has some 170,000 clones on record, roughly 80% of them singletons. Of the sample, approximately 7% is held by the ten largest clones. Sequencing was done on a sample of PBMCs. All receptors come from a woman in her thirties in good health and CMV-seropositive.

The rearrangement joins TRBV5-1 to TRBJ1-2; tentatively, D is TRBD1 (6 bases). CDR3 length equals 16 residues. CDR1 and CDR2 (germline): SGHRS, YFSETQ. Deletions cut 1 base from V and 4 bases from J, with 17 bases between. The CDR3 nucleotides read TGCGCCAGCAGCTTGATTGGGGGGCGGGAGTTCTATGGCTACACCTTC. Translation: CASSLIGGREFYGYTF.

This clone turned up a few times. The V gene is TRBV19, the J gene TRBJ2-6; a weak D match, TRBD1 (5 bases). This CDR3 comprises 14 residues. Germline CDR1 and CDR2: LNHDA and SQIVND (reference sequence). Trimming stripped 8 bases from V and 0 bases from J, with 8 bases between. The CDR3 DNA follows: TGTGCCAGTGACAGATACTCTGGGGCCAACGTCCTGACTTTC. This translates into CASDRYSGANVLTF.

The chain is built from TRBV7-5 and TRBJ1-6. TRBV7-5 is a recognized pseudogene. The CDR3 extends over 14 amino acids. The CDR3 nucleotides are TGTGCCAGAAGGCCTCCGACGGACTGGCCACCCCTCCACTTT. This translates into CARRPPTDWPPLHF.

The table lists this clone with a count of one. This rearrangement joins TRBV5-1 to TRBJ1-1; D perhaps matches TRBD1 (5 bases). Germline lookup yields CDR1 SGHRS and CDR2 YFSETQ. The CDR3 runs to 16 residues. Trimming took 1 base from V and 4 from J, leaving 17 bases between them. The CDR3 spells CASSLRKTQGGTEAFF. For the CDR3, the DNA is TGCGCCAGCAGCTTGAGGAAGACTCAGGGCGGCACTGAAGCTTTCTTT.

The chain joins TRBV4-3 to TRBJ2-5; tentatively, D is TRBD2 (5 bases). V gave up 0 bases and J gave up 10 bases, with 12 bases separating them. This CDR3 is built from 13 residues. From germline, CDR1 is LGHNA and CDR2 YSLEER. The CDR3 region is CASSQDLGRGQYF. Here the CDR3 DNA reads TGCGCCAGCAGCCAAGATTTGGGTCGGGGCCAGTACTTC.

The chain joins TRBV4-3 to TRBJ2-7; D unclear. V dropped 0 bases and J dropped 1 base, with 10 bases sitting between them. This CDR3 spans 15 amino acids. Germline V lookup: CDR1 LGHNA, CDR2 YSLEER. The chain's CDR3 is CASSQDVSSSYEQYF. The CDR3 DNA reads TGCGCCAGCAGCCAAGATGTTTCCTCTTCCTACGAGCAGTACTTC.

CDR3 nucleotide sequence: TGTGCCACCAGCCCCACTGGTGGCGGGGGGCGTTCCTCCTACGAGCAGTACTTC. Translation gives CATSPTGGGGRSSYEQYF. The chain joins TRBV15 to TRBJ2-7; TRBD2 aligns across 8 bases. V lost 5 bases, J lost 0 bases, and 15 bases stayed unmatched. The germline gives CDR1 LNHNV, CDR2 YYDKDF (reference sequence). CDR3 size: 18 residues.

The chain couples TRBV25-1 to TRBJ1-1, with 8 bases lining up with TRBD1. Germline loops: CDR1 MGHDK, CDR2 SYGVNS. Trimming at V came to 2 bases and at J to 2 bases, leaving 4 bases not matched to a gene. This CDR3 has 15 amino acids. CDR3 nucleotide sequence: TGTGCCAGCAGTGAACCGGGGACAGGAAACACTGAAGCTTTCTTT. Residues: CASSEPGTGNTEAFF.

This clone is a singleton in its sample. The V gene is TRBV7-8, the J gene TRBJ1-2; D remains unclear. V gave up 2 bases and J gave up 8 bases, with 15 bases separating them. The CDR3 has 14 amino acids. Germline CDR1 SGHVS, CDR2 FQNEAQ. CDR3 bases: TGTGCCAGCAGCTTAAGCGGACGGCCGATGGGCTACACCTTC. Protein product: CASSLSGRPMGYTF.

DNA for the CDR3: TGTGCCAGCAGCCCGGTCGAGGCTAGGAGCACTGAAGCTTTCTTT. It yields the protein CASSPVEARSTEAFF. The genes are TRBV7-8 and TRBJ1-1, with D unclear. V was shortened by 5 bases and J by 4 bases, with 17 bases between the two germline ends. Germline lookup yields CDR1 SGHVS and CDR2 FQNEAQ. The CDR3 totals 15 residues.

The chain uses TRBV7-3 and TRBJ2-6; possibly TRBD2 for D (6 bases). Germline V CDR1 and CDR2: SGHTA, FQGTGA. The CDR3 loop spans 17 amino acids. V was trimmed by 5 bases and J by 2 bases, leaving 16 bases between them. The chain's CDR3 is CASSPAYGGTGANVLTF. The CDR3 DNA sequence: TGTGCCAGCAGCCCAGCCTACGGGGGAACTGGGGCCAACGTCCTGACTTTC.

The CDR3 DNA reads TGTGCCAGCAGCCCACCGTCCAAGTACGAGCAGTACTTC. Translating gives CASSPPSKYEQYF. The chain employs TRBV7-9 and TRBJ2-5, with unresolved D. The J call is doubtful: the DNA matches TRBJ2-7 better. Germline V gene data show CDR1 as SEHNR and CDR2 as FQNEAQ (reference sequence). The CDR3 extends over 13 amino acids.

This clone was seen a handful of times. This chain uses TRBV10-3 with TRBJ2-7, with 10 nucleotides matching TRBD1. V gave up 6 bases and J gave up 6 bases; unmatched junction bases: 8. The CDR3 length is 14 residues. Germline CDR1 and CDR2: ENHRY and SYGVKD. CDR3 loop: CAIRTWDRGGEQYF. In DNA, the CDR3 is TGTGCCATCAGGACCTGGGACAGGGGTGGCGAGCAGTACTTC.

This clone occurred once. The genes are TRBV5-4 and TRBJ2-2; TRBD1 might be the D (5 bases). Germline values: CDR1 SGHNT, CDR2 YYREEE (reference sequence). The CDR3 totals 15 residues. V lost 1 base to trimming and J lost 1 base, with 8 bases between them. The CDR3 coding sequence is TGTGCCAGCAGCTTGAAGGGGCAGAACACCGGGGAGCTGTTTTTT. Amino acids: CASSLKGQNTGELFF.

V and J are TRBV20-1 and TRBJ2-7, with D possibly TRBD1 on 5 matching bases. CDR1 is DFQATT and CDR2 is SNEGSKA in the germline V gene (reference sequence). The CDR3 has 11 amino acids. The germline V and J ends were trimmed by 6 bases and 7 bases, with 13 bases remaining between them. CDR3 loop: CSAGPLEEQYF. The CDR3 DNA is TGCAGTGCGGGGCCCCTGGAGGAGCAGTACTTC.

This clone was recorded only once. This chain links TRBV9 with TRBJ1-1; D ambiguous. This CDR3 region has 12 residues. In germline, CDR1 is SGDLS, CDR2 YYNGEE. With 2 bases removed from V and 4 bases from J, the gap between germline ends came to 6 bases. CDR3 region: CASSVEGTEAFF. The CDR3 DNA is TGTGCCAGCAGCGTGGAGGGCACTGAAGCTTTCTTT.

V and J are TRBV4-3 and TRBJ2-5; 11 nucleotides align to TRBD2. With 1 base clipped from V and 5 bases from J, the junction kept 12 bases outside the gene matches. The CDR3 length is 18 residues. CDR1 LGHNA and CDR2 YSLEER come from the germline V gene. In nucleotides, the CDR3 is TGCGCCAGCAGCCAAGCACCCGATAGCGGGGGGGCTGGTGAGACCCAGTACTTC. Amino acids: CASSQAPDSGGAGETQYF.

V usage is TRBV4-1 and J usage is TRBJ1-2; perhaps TRBD1 as D (5 bases). This CDR3 region has 14 residues. The V end lost 8 bases, the J end lost 0 bases, and 13 bases lay between the germline ends. CDR1 and CDR2 from the germline V gene are MGHRA and YSYEKL. In DNA form, the CDR3 reads TGCGCCAGCTCACGACAGCTTACTAACTATGGCTACACCTTC. Translation gives CASSRQLTNYGYTF.

V gene TRBV7-2 combines with J gene TRBJ1-2; a possible D gene is TRBD1 (6 bases). The CDR3 totals 14 residues. The ends were cut back, 6 bases at V and 8 bases at J, with 19 bases in the middle. CDR1 SGHTA and CDR2 FQGNSA come from the germline V gene. CDR3 nucleotide sequence: TGTGCCAGCAGTTCCGGGACACGGTCGGAAGGCTACACCTTC. Its translation: CASSSGTRSEGYTF.

The chain employs TRBV5-4 and TRBJ1-2; TRBD1 matches at 8 bases. J gave up 6 bases and V 4 bases, and 8 bases lay outside the gene matches. The CDR3 spans 14 residues. Per the germline V gene, CDR1 is SGHNT and CDR2 is YYREEE (reference sequence). The CDR3 loop is CASSKDRARDGYTF. In DNA form, the CDR3 reads TGTGCCAGCAGCAAGGACAGGGCCCGGGATGGCTACACCTTC.

This clone was seen ten or more times. The V call is TRBV11-1, the J call TRBJ1-1; D unclear. This CDR3 has 14 residues. Germline CDR1 SGHAT, CDR2 FQDESV (reference sequence). Trimming removed 4 bases from V and 4 bases from J, with 13 bases in between. CDR3 residues: CASSWYGGSTEAFF. The CDR3 coding sequence is TGTGCCAGCAGCTGGTATGGAGGGAGCACTGAAGCTTTCTTT.

This clone was seen only once. The rearrangement links TRBV5-1 to TRBJ2-6; D remains ambiguous. The CDR3 has 12 amino acids. Germline V gives CDR1 SGHRS, CDR2 YFSETQ. V dropped 0 bases and J dropped 16 bases, with 11 bases sitting between them. The CDR3 bases are TGCGCCAGCAGCTTGGCAGGCGAGATTCTGACTTTC. This translates into CASSLAGEILTF. Full variable domain (rest looked up from reference TRBV5-1 and TRBJ2-6): KAGVTQTPRYLIKTRGQQVTLSCSPISGHRSVSWYQQTPGQGLQFLFEYFSETQRNKGNFPGRFSGRQFSNSRSEMNVSTLELGDSALYLCASSLAGEILTFGAGSRLTVL.

CDR3 DNA sequence: TGTGCCATCAAATGGACAGGGAGCACTGAAGCTTTCTTT. This sequence encodes CAIKWTGSTEAFF. The rearrangement links TRBV10-3 to TRBJ1-1, with 8 bases matching TRBD1. Trimming at V came to 7 bases and at J to 4 bases, leaving 5 bases not matched to a gene. The germline CDR1 and CDR2 sequences are ENHRY and SYGVKD. The CDR3 sequence is 13 residues long.

This clone was observed a handful of times. The chain employs TRBV7-9 and TRBJ1-1; D ambiguous. Trimming took 5 bases from V and 4 from J, leaving 14 bases between them. This CDR3 spans 14 amino acids. From germline, CDR1 is SEHNR and CDR2 FQNEAQ (reference sequence). This chain's CDR3 is CASSIRRGGTEAFF. Here the CDR3 DNA reads TGTGCCAGCAGCATCCGCCGGGGAGGCACTGAAGCTTTCTTT.

In its sample, this clone was seen a few times. The V call is TRBV19, the J call TRBJ2-5, with a weak D call TRBD1 (5 bases). From germline, CDR1 is LNHDA and CDR2 SQIVND (reference sequence). V lost 6 bases and J 2 bases, leaving 13 bases between the germline ends. The CDR3 runs 14 residues. The CDR3 spells CASSNIDSQETQYF. CDR3 DNA: TGTGCCAGTAGCAACATCGACAGTCAAGAGACCCAGTACTTC.